This TCR beta chain is drawn from a study of control samples from healthy donors and cancer patients. Trimming took off 2 bases at V and 1 base at J, with 9 bases between the two ends. The CDR3 is made up of 14 amino acids. The germline gives CDR1 SEHNR, CDR2 FQNEAQ (reference sequence). The repertoire was sequenced with immunoSEQ multiplex PCR; TCRdb's copy has only in-frame clones and lacks some. The top ten clones hold approximately 14% of a sample with tens of thousands of clones, roughly 91% of them seen once. The TCR originated in a man aged 30 to 39 in good health. The chain uses TRBV7-9 and TRBJ2-7; D is unresolved. The sample comprised blood. The CDR3 here is CASSLSPRSYEQYF. CDR3 sequence (DNA): TGTGCCAGCAGCTTAAGTCCTAGATCCTACGAGCAGTACTTC. Full variable domain (remainder filled in from reference TRBV7-9 and TRBJ2-7): DTGVSQNPRHKITKRGQNVTFRCDPISEHNRLYWYRQTLGQGPEFLTYFQNEAQLEKSRLLSDRFSAERPKGSFSTLEIQRTEQGDSAMYLCASSLSPRSYEQYFGPGTRLTVT.